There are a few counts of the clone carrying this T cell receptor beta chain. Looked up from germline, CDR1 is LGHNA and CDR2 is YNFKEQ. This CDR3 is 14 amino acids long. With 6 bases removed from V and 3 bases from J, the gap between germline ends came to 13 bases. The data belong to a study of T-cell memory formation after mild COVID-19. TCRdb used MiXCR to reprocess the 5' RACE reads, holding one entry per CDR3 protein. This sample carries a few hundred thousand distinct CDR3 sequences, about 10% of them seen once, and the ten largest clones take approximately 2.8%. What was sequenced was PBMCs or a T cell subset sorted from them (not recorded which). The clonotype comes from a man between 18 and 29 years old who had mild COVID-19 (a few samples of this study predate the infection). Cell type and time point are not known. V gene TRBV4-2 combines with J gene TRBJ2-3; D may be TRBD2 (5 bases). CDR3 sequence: CASRNEGRTDTQYF. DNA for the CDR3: TGTGCCAGCAGAAATGAGGGTAGAACAGATACGCAGTATTTT.